Listed here are 26 T cell receptor beta chains from one sample, sequenced in a study of OX40 agonist ivuxolimab in advanced cancers. Repertoires were generated with immunoSEQ multiplex PCR, while TCRdb's copy carries only in-frame clones and drops some. The sample contains 55,000 to 65,000 clones, 84% of which appear only once. Sequencing was performed on CD4+ or CD8+ T cells sorted from blood, taken in a trial of the OX40 agonist ivuxolimab. The receptors here all came from an adult with an advanced solid tumor such as melanoma, head and neck, liver or kidney cancer.

This rearrangement joins TRBV10-3 to TRBJ1-1; TRBD1 agrees at 7 bases. The CDR3 loop spans 16 amino acids. V trimming: 0 bases; J trimming: 1 base; junction bases outside the gene matches: 5. Per the germline V gene, CDR1 is ENHRY and CDR2 is SYGVKD. Here the CDR3 DNA reads TGTGCCATCAGTGAGTCGGTAGGGGGCAGGAACACTGAAGCTTTCTTT. This codes for CAISESVGGRNTEAFF.

The chain couples TRBV7-9 to TRBJ2-1; D possibly corresponds to TRBD1 (6 bases). With 5 bases removed from V and 13 bases from J, the gap between germline ends came to 12 bases. CDR1 is SEHNR, CDR2 FQNEAQ, per germline (reference sequence). The CDR3 is made up of 11 amino acids. The CDR3: CASSRDTLQFF. The CDR3 DNA reads TGTGCCAGCAGCCGGGACACCCTACAGTTCTTC.

V gene TRBV5-4 combines with J gene TRBJ2-5; no clear D gene. Germline V gives CDR1 SGHNT, CDR2 YYREEE (reference sequence). V shed 4 bases and J shed 4 bases, with 11 bases lying between them. The CDR3 has 13 amino acids. CDR3 residues: CASSIEIGETQYF. DNA for the CDR3: TGTGCCAGCAGCATTGAGATAGGAGAGACCCAGTACTTC. Complete variable domain (other parts from reference TRBV5-4 and TRBJ2-5): ETGVTQSPTHLIKTRGQQVTLRCSSQSGHNTVSWYQQALGQGPQFIFQYYREEENGRGNFPPRFSGLQFPNYSSELNVNALELDDSALYLCASSIEIGETQYFGPGTRLLVL.

V and J are TRBV10-3 and TRBJ1-5; 7 bases align to TRBD1. The V segment lost 7 bases and the J segment 4 bases; nucleotides outside the gene matches: 4. The CDR3 contains 13 residues. Germline CDR1 is ENHRY and CDR2 is SYGVKD. CDR3 sequence reads: CAITGQVNQPQHF. Here the CDR3 DNA reads TGTGCCATCACCGGACAGGTTAATCAGCCCCAGCATTTT.

V and J are TRBV12-5 and TRBJ2-2; D possibly corresponds to TRBD1 (5 bases). CDR3 size: 14 residues. V was shortened by 2 bases and J by 5 bases, with 9 bases between the two germline ends. Germline CDR1 and CDR2: LGHNT and FRNRAP. The CDR3 nucleotides read TGTGCTAGTGGTTTGCAGGGTTGGACCGGGGAGCTGTTTTTT. It yields the protein CASGLQGWTGELFF.

The CDR3 loop reads CASRSGDQPQHF. In DNA, the CDR3 is TGTGCCAGTAGGTCAGGTGATCAGCCCCAGCATTTT. The chain joins TRBV28 to TRBJ1-5; D ambiguous. The CDR3 sequence is 12 residues long. The germline CDR1 and CDR2 sequences are MDHEN and SYDVKM. V shed 9 bases and J shed 5 bases, with 11 bases lying between them.

This clone has more than one count but fewer than ten. The rearrangement joins TRBV9 to TRBJ1-2; D ambiguous. The V end lost 0 bases, the J end lost 2 bases, and 11 bases lay between the germline ends. CDR1 is SGDLS and CDR2 is YYNGEE in the germline V gene. The CDR3 is 15 residues long. The DNA of the CDR3 is TGTGCCAGCAGCGTAGGGCAGGCGTTAAACTATGGCTACACCTTC. Amino acid sequence: CASSVGQALNYGYTF.

This chain uses TRBV10-3 with TRBJ1-4; D unresolved. The CDR3 has 14 residues. The germline V gene encodes CDR1 ENHRY and CDR2 SYGVKD. The germline V and J ends were trimmed by 7 bases and 3 bases, with 12 bases remaining between them. The CDR3 nucleotides are TGTGCCATCAAAGGACCCGGGGCTAATGAAAAACTGTTTTTT. Its protein is CAIKGPGANEKLFF.

The J gene is TRBJ2-7, the V gene TRBV6-5; D might be TRBD2 (7 bases). The CDR3 is 14 amino acids. CDR1 and CDR2 from the germline V gene are MNHEY and SVGAGI. Trimming pared 7 bases from V and 7 bases from J, leaving 20 bases between. This CDR3 is CASTADGGREEQYF. CDR3 DNA: TGTGCCAGCACCGCGGACGGGGGGCGGGAGGAGCAGTACTTC.

The CDR3 reads CASSHGHLYGYTF. For the CDR3, the DNA is TGTGCCAGCAGCCACGGACACCTCTATGGCTACACCTTC. The chain couples TRBV7-8 to TRBJ1-2, with D possibly TRBD1 on 5 matching bases. V lost 5 bases to trimming and J lost 4 bases, with 11 bases between them. CDR3 length: 13 amino acids. CDR1 is SGHVS and CDR2 is FQNEAQ in the germline V gene.

The genes are TRBV6-5 and TRBJ2-5; 7 nucleotides align to TRBD2. The V and J ends lost 2 bases and 5 bases, in that order; junction bases with no gene match: 8. Germline-derived CDR1 and CDR2 are MNHEY and SVGAGI. There are 15 residues in the CDR3. The CDR3 loop reads CASSYGGRAVETQYF. CDR3 nucleotide sequence: TGTGCCAGCAGTTACGGTGGGAGGGCTGTGGAGACCCAGTACTTC.

J is TRBJ2-1 and V is TRBV6-4, with 9 nucleotides matching TRBD2. The CDR3 consists of 14 residues. J gave up 7 bases and V 4 bases, and 5 bases lay outside the gene matches. From germline, CDR1 is MRHNA and CDR2 SNTAGT. The CDR3 protein is CASSAAGGWNEQFF. CDR3 sequence (DNA): TGTGCCAGCAGTGCGGCGGGGGGGTGGAATGAGCAGTTCTTC.

The rearrangement uses TRBV18 and TRBJ2-3; D unresolved. Germline V gene sequence: CDR1 KGHSH, CDR2 LQKENI. The germline V and J ends were trimmed by 0 bases and 0 bases, with 1 base remaining between them. The CDR3 runs to 13 residues. The CDR3, as DNA: TGTGCCAGCTCACCACCTAGCACAGATACGCAGTATTTT. It specifies CASSPPSTDTQYF.

The chain links TRBV7-2 to TRBJ1-5, with TRBD1 matching over 12 bases. Germline V lookup: CDR1 SGHTA, CDR2 FQGNSA. The CDR3 contains 17 residues. Trimming took 8 bases from V and 6 from J; bases not matched to a gene: 14. This CDR3 reads CASGRRGTGGEFQPQHF. The CDR3, as DNA: TGTGCCAGCGGCCGAAGGGGGACAGGGGGCGAGTTTCAGCCCCAGCATTTT.

In its sample, this clone was seen a few times. The V gene is TRBV10-3, the J gene TRBJ2-3; no clear D. Per the germline V gene, CDR1 is ENHRY and CDR2 is SYGVKD. Trimming removed 4 bases at V and 4 bases at J, with 6 bases between. The CDR3 totals 12 residues. The CDR3 here is CAISVQADTQYF. DNA for the CDR3: TGTGCCATCAGTGTCCAGGCAGATACGCAGTATTTT.

The V gene is TRBV7-2, the J gene TRBJ2-7; 11 bases line up with TRBD2. The CDR3 sequence is 15 residues long. V gave up 4 bases and J gave up 2 bases; unmatched junction bases: 4. CDR1 is SGHTA and CDR2 is FQGNSA in the germline V gene. CDR3: CASSSSGRPPYEQYF. CDR3 in DNA: TGTGCCAGCAGCTCTAGCGGGAGGCCCCCCTACGAGCAGTACTTC.

The rearrangement uses TRBV11-1 and TRBJ1-1; D may be TRBD1 (6 bases). With 5 bases removed from V and 4 bases from J, the gap between germline ends came to 14 bases. CDR1 and CDR2 from the germline V gene are SGHAT and FQDESV (reference sequence). The CDR3 consists of 14 residues. The CDR3 DNA is TGTGCCAGCAGCCTCCTCGGGGGCGGCACTGAAGCTTTCTTT. Translating it yields CASSLLGGGTEAFF.

The chain recombines TRBV10-2 with TRBJ2-1, with 7 bases that match TRBD2. Trimming removed 2 bases from V and 6 bases from J; junction bases left unmatched: 4. This CDR3 has 14 residues. Germline CDR1 reads WSHSY; CDR2 reads SAAADI. CDR3 nucleotides: TGCGCCAGCAGTGAGGGACTAGTTGTCAATGAGCAGTTCTTC. Its translation: CASSEGLVVNEQFF.

This clone was counted once. The chain combines TRBV27 with TRBJ2-7, with no clear D. The V end lost 2 bases, the J end lost 4 bases, and 9 bases lay between the germline ends. This CDR3 region has 13 residues. Germline assignment: CDR1 MNHEY and CDR2 SMNVEV (reference sequence). CDR3: CASSLKPKYEQYF. The CDR3 DNA reads as TGTGCCAGCAGTTTAAAACCGAAATACGAGCAGTACTTC.

CDR3 nucleotides: TGCGCCAGCAGCCAAGGGTACAGGGGGCGCTGGAATGAGCAGTTCTTC. The encoded protein is CASSQGYRGRWNEQFF. V usage is TRBV4-3 and J usage is TRBJ2-1, with 9 bases lining up with TRBD1. This CDR3 spans 16 amino acids. The germline V gene has CDR1 LGHNA and CDR2 YSLEER. The V gene end was trimmed by 1 base and the J gene end by 7 bases; junction bases not matched to a gene: 8.

The rearrangement joins TRBV14 to TRBJ2-7; tentative D call: TRBD1 (6 bases). Deletions cut 0 bases from V and 3 bases from J, with 12 bases between. The length of the CDR3 is 15 residues. The germline V gene encodes CDR1 SGHDN and CDR2 FVKESK. This chain's CDR3 is CASSQERFRGYEQYF. The CDR3 DNA reads TGTGCCAGCAGCCAAGAGAGGTTCAGGGGCTACGAGCAGTACTTC. Variable domain in full (rest from reference TRBV14 and TRBJ2-7): EAGVTQFPSHSVIEKGQTVTLRCDPISGHDNLYWYRRVMGKEIKFLLHFVKESKQDESGMPNNRFLAERTGGTYSTLKVQPAELEDSGVYFCASSQERFRGYEQYFGPGTRLTVT.

This clone has more than one count but fewer than ten. Other DNA variants within this sample encode the same CDR3. V and J are TRBV20-1 and TRBJ2-5; D gene unclear. Trimming cost V 3 bases and J 0 bases, with 2 bases left between them. CDR3 length: 11 amino acids. Germline lookup yields CDR1 DFQATT and CDR2 SNEGSKA (reference sequence). CDR3 amino acids: CSASHQETQYF. The DNA of the CDR3 is TGCAGTGCTAGTCACCAAGAGACCCAGTACTTC.

The chain is built from TRBV6-5 and TRBJ2-1, with D perhaps matching TRBD2 (6 bases). Trimming removed 2 bases from V and 7 bases from J, with 9 bases in between. The CDR3 is 13 amino acids. Germline-derived CDR1 and CDR2 are MNHEY and SVGAGI. In DNA, the CDR3 is TGTGCCAGCAGTTACACTGGGAGGAATGAGCAGTTCTTC. As protein: CASSYTGRNEQFF.

This chain links TRBV7-2 with TRBJ2-1; TRBD2 agrees at 7 bases. Germline CDR1 reads SGHTA; CDR2 reads FQGNSA. The CDR3 has 14 residues. V gave up 8 bases and J gave up 7 bases; unmatched junction bases: 11. The CDR3 sequence is CASLGGRYVNEQFF. In DNA, the CDR3 is TGTGCCAGCCTCGGCGGGAGATATGTGAATGAGCAGTTCTTC.

The V call is TRBV4-2, the J call TRBJ2-7; weak D call: TRBD2 (7 bases). Germline CDR1 reads LGHNA; CDR2 reads YNFKEQ. With 0 bases removed from V and 3 bases from J, the gap between germline ends came to 21 bases. The CDR3 extends over 18 amino acids. The chain's CDR3 is CASSQDWGGAGISYEQYF. In DNA, the CDR3 is TGTGCCAGCAGCCAAGATTGGGGGGGGGCAGGAATAAGCTACGAGCAGTACTTC.

V is TRBV15 and J is TRBJ1-1, with D possibly TRBD1 on 5 matching bases. Deletions cut 0 bases from V and 5 bases from J, with 10 bases between. Germline-derived CDR1 and CDR2 are LNHNV and YYDKDF (reference sequence). CDR3 length: 14 amino acids. The CDR3 loop reads CATSRDQEGTEAFF. The DNA for the CDR3 is TGTGCCACCAGCAGAGATCAGGAGGGGACTGAAGCTTTCTTT.